This T cell receptor beta chain was documented in a study of OX40 agonist ivuxolimab in advanced cancers. Study information: The eligibility criteria allowed prior anti-PD-1, anti-PD-L1 or anti-CTLA-4 therapy, and around 40% had some.

This clone was counted only a few times. Trimming cost V 6 bases and J 3 bases; bases outside gene matches: 3. The length of the CDR3 is 13 residues. Germline loops: CDR1 MNHNY, CDR2 SVGAGI (reference sequence). Sequencing was performed with immunoSEQ multiplex PCR; in TCRdb, only in-frame clones are kept and a portion is missing. The table shows some 87,000 clones, with about 90% occurring only once. This clonotype originated in an adult with an advanced solid tumor such as melanoma, head and neck, liver or kidney cancer. The starting material was CD4+ or CD8+ T cells sorted from blood, obtained in a trial of the OX40 agonist ivuxolimab. The chain has TRBV6-6 and TRBJ2-3; 7 nucleotides match TRBD1. CDR3 nucleotides: TGTGCCAGCAGCCCACAGGGGACAGATACGCAGTATTTT. Amino acid sequence: CASSPQGTDTQYF.